One and the same sample provided the 7 T cell receptor beta chains below, sequenced in a study of blood T cell repertoires in COVID-19. The method was immunoSEQ multiplex PCR; TCRdb's version includes in-frame clones alone and lacks a portion of them. This table has roughly 250,000 clones, 82% appearing once. The specimen was peripheral blood. The origin of the receptors is a woman over 75 with active or convalescent COVID-19.

About this clone itself: Other DNA sequences within the sample encode an identical CDR3. The V and J genes are TRBV5-1 and TRBJ1-1; no definite D call. The CDR3 runs to 13 residues. Germline CDR1 reads SGHRS; CDR2 reads YFSETQ. V was clipped by 2 bases and J by 1 base, with 6 bases between them. The CDR3 nucleotides are TGCGCCAGCAGCTTCGGTGAGAACACTGAAGCTTTCTTT. Its translation: CASSFGENTEAFF.

V gene TRBV6-4 combines with J gene TRBJ2-2, with D maybe TRBD1 (5 bases). Deletions cut 5 bases from V and 0 bases from J, with 13 bases between. The CDR3 contains 16 residues. Germline V gene lookup returns CDR1 MRHNA and CDR2 SNTAGT. Written as DNA, the CDR3 is TGTGCCAGCAGTCCCAGACAGCGCGCGAACACCGGGGAGCTGTTTTTT. Translation gives CASSPRQRANTGELFF.

To note about this clone: Other nucleotide sequences from this sample produce the same CDR3. The chain is built from TRBV2 and TRBJ1-5; D gene uncertain. There are 13 residues in the CDR3. The germline CDR1 and CDR2 sequences are SNHLY and FYNNEI. V dropped 2 bases and J dropped 2 bases, with 4 bases sitting between them. Here the CDR3 reads CASSESGNQPQHF. The DNA of the CDR3 is TGTGCCAGCAGTGAAAGCGGCAATCAGCCCCAGCATTTT.

This sequence joins TRBV18 and TRBJ1-5; 10 bases agree with TRBD1. The germline gives CDR1 KGHSH, CDR2 LQKENI. This CDR3 region has 17 residues. The junction had 5 bases not matched to a gene; V was cut back by 3 bases and J by 0 bases. The CDR3 region is CASSPGTGVYSNQPQHF. The CDR3 DNA sequence: TGTGCCAGCTCACCCGGGACAGGGGTGTATAGCAATCAGCCCCAGCATTTT. Combining the CDR3 with reference TRBV18 and TRBJ1-5 gives the whole variable domain NAGVMQNPRHLVRRRGQEARLRCSPMKGHSHVYWYRQLPEEGLKFMVYLQKENIIDESGMPKERFSAEFPKEGPSILRIQQVVRGDSAAYFCASSPGTGVYSNQPQHFGDGTRLSIL.

The chain recombines TRBV2 with TRBJ2-5; 11 positions match TRBD1. Germline V gene data show CDR1 as SNHLY and CDR2 as FYNNEI. Trimming cost V 8 bases and J 6 bases; bases outside gene matches: 5. This CDR3 has 13 amino acids. The CDR3 region is CASSGTGGQTQYF. DNA of the CDR3: TGTGCCAGCTCGGGGACAGGGGGACAGACCCAGTACTTC.

The genes are TRBV15 and TRBJ2-3; D might be TRBD2 (5 bases). The germline V gene encodes CDR1 LNHNV and CDR2 YYDKDF (reference sequence). The V and J ends lost 7 bases and 1 base respectively, with 9 bases between them. The CDR3 contains 13 residues. The CDR3 region is CATTLGGTDTQYF. CDR3 DNA sequence: TGTGCCACCACCCTGGGAGGCACAGATACGCAGTATTTT.

The V gene is TRBV6-5, the J gene TRBJ2-2; possible D gene TRBD2, 5 bases. The germline V gene encodes CDR1 MNHEY and CDR2 SVGAGI. This CDR3 contains 14 residues. V was cut by 2 bases and J by 4 bases, with 8 bases left in between. CDR3 in amino acids: CASSYGGLTGELFF. The CDR3 DNA reads TGTGCCAGCAGTTACGGAGGCCTCACCGGGGAGCTGTTTTTT.